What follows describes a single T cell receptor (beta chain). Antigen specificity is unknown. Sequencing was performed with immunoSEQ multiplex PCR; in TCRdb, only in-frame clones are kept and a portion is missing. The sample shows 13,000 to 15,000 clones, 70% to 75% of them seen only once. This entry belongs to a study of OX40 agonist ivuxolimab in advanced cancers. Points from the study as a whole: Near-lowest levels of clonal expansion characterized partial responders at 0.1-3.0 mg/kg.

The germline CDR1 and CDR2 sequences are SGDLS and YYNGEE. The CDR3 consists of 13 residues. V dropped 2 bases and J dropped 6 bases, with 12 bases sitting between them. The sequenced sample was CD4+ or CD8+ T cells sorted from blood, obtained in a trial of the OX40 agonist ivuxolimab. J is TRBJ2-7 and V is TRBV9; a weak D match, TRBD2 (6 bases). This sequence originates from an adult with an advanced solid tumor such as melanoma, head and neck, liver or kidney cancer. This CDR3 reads CASSVEGMSEQYF. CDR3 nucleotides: TGTGCCAGCAGCGTGGAGGGGATGAGCGAGCAGTACTTC.